This T cell receptor (beta chain) was sequenced during a study of T cells in Graves' hyperthyroidism and ophthalmopathy. Study results and caveats: Most thyroid clonotypes expanded above 0.001 were also detected in blood.

The CDR3 covers 14 residues. The germline CDR1 and CDR2 sequences are SGHAT and FQNNGV. The V gene end was trimmed by 5 bases and the J gene end by 6 bases; junction bases not matched to a gene: 8. RNA transcripts yielded amplified TCR beta CDR3 regions. During a first-round RT-PCR of the TCR CDR3, the HTBI primer set was used. From the multiplex PCR reads, TCRdb called clonotypes with MiXCR, one entry per CDR3 protein. Of around 660,000 distinct CDR3 sequences in the sample, 45% were seen once. Turning to this clonotype: Its antigen remains unidentified.

This receptor was taken from an adult man with Graves' disease, either hyperthyroidism or ophthalmopathy (not recorded which). The gene calls are TRBV11-2 and TRBJ1-1; 8 bases line up with TRBD1. Sequenced input: peripheral blood or thyroid tissue (not recorded which). CDR3 DNA: TGTGCCAGCAGCGTTGGGATACAGGGGGCTGAAGCTTTCTTT. It specifies CASSVGIQGAEAFF.